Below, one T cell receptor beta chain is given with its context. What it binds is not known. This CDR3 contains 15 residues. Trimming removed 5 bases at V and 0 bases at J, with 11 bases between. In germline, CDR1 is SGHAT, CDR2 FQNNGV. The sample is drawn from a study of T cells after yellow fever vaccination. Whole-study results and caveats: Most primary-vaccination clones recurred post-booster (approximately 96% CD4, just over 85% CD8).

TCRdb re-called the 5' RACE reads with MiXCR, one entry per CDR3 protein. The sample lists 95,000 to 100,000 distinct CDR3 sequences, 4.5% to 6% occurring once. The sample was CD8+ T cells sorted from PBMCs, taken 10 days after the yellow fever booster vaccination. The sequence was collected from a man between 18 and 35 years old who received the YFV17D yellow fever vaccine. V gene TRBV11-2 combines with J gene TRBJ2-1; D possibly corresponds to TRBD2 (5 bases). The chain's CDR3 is CASSESGNSYNEQFF. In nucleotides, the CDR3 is TGTGCCAGCAGCGAAAGCGGCAACTCCTACAATGAGCAGTTCTTC.